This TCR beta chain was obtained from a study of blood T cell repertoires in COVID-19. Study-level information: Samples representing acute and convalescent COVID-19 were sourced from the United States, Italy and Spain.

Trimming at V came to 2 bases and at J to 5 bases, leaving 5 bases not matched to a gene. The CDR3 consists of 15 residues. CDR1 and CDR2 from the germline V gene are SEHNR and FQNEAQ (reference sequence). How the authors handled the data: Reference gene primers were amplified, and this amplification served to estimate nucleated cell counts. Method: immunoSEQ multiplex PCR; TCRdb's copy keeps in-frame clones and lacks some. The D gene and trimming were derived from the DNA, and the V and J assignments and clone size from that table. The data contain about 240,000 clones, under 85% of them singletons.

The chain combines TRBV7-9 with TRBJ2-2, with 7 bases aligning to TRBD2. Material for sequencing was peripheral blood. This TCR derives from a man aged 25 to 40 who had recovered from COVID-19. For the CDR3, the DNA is TGTGCCAGCAGCTTAATGCGGGGGATTACCGGGGAGCTGTTTTTT. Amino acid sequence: CASSLMRGITGELFF.